This TCR beta chain was documented in a study of shared clonotypes between healthy human individuals. Germline V CDR1 and CDR2: MDHEN, SYDVKM. V was shortened by 10 bases and J by 1 base, with 14 bases between the two germline ends. This CDR3 spans 15 amino acids. This clone was recorded a few times. Researchers partitioned CD4+ cells into CD45RA+ naive and CD45RA-negative memory subsets. Libraries were prepared by immunoSEQ multiplex PCR; TCRdb keeps only in-frame clonotypes and omits some of them. The data show over a million clones, with 70% to 80% seen just once and under 0.65% held by the top ten.

V and J are TRBV28 and TRBJ2-6; no clear D gene. The sample taken for sequencing was memory CD4+ T cells from PBMCs. Subset denoted: CD45RA-negative fraction. The receptor comes from a man younger than 30 in good health. Some clones in this sample may be carry-over from other donors' samples. The CDR3 nucleotides read TGTGCCACCCACCGTAGGTGGTCTGGGGCCAACGTCCTGACTTTC. Translated, it gives CATHRRWSGANVLTF.